The present T cell receptor beta chain was sequenced within a study of T cells expressing NK-cell markers. Study background: Serological testing identified seven of the eight sequenced donors as HCMV-seropositive and one as seronegative.

This CDR3 is built from 12 residues. One entry per CDR3 protein, without DNA, is what TCRdb gives after re-calling the 5' RACE reads. Its listing shows fewer than 400,000 distinct CDR3 sequences. The sequenced sample was blood T cells: a sorted CD56 or NKG2C T cell subset, CD4+ or CD8+ T cells, or bulk PBMC T cells (not recorded which). The V and J genes are TRBV12-3 or TRBV12-4 and TRBJ2-5; TCRdb returns TRBD2, unconfirmable since there is no DNA. The receptor was isolated from a woman aged 45-59 years in good health. The chain's CDR3 is CASNGLQETQYF.